This T cell receptor (beta chain) appears in the sequencing data of a study of T cell responses to AZD1222 COVID-19 vaccine. CDR1 is MNHEY and CDR2 is SMNVEV in the germline V gene (reference sequence). This CDR3 comprises 15 residues. The repertoire was sequenced with immunoSEQ multiplex PCR; TCRdb's copy has only in-frame clones and lacks some. This sample yields about 120,000 clones, of which about 90% are seen a single time; around 15% belongs to the top ten. Concerning this clone itself: What it binds is not known. A read error may produce the germline difference seen at one junction end.

General study results and limits: Without day 14 samples, only post-peak T cell repertoires were studied. An increase in Spike-specific TCR breadth and depth was observed after two AZD1222 doses. Regions 160-218 and 743-854 held dominance among vaccine-associated CD4 TCRs, which spanned spike. A reported finding is that nearly half of spike-specific TCRs target unmutated variant regions.

The V gene is TRBV27, the J gene TRBJ2-7; D remains ambiguous. This receptor was obtained from an adult in good health. Sample: peripheral blood, taken on day 0 of AZD1222 vaccination. CDR3 DNA: TGTGCCAGCAGTATATCACGGAGATTCTCCTACGAGCAGTACTTC. It translates to CASSISRRFSYEQYF.